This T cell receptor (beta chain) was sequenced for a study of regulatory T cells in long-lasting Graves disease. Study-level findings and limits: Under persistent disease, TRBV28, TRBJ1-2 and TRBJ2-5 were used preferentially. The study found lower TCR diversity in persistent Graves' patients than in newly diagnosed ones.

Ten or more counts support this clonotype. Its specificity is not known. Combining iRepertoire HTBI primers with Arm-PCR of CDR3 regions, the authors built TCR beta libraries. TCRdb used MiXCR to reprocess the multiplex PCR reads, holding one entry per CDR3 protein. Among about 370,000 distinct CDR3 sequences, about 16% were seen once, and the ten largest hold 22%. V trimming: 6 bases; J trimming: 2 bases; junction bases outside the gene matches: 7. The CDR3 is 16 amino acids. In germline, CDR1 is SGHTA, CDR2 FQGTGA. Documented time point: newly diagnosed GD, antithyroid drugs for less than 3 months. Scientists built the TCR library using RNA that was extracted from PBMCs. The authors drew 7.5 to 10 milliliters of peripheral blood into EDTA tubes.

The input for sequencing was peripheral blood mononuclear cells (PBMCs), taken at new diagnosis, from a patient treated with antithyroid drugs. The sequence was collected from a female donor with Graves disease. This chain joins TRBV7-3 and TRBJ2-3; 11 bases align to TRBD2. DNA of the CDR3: TGTGCCAGCAGGGATCGTAGCGGGAGGGTCACAGATACGCAGTATTTT. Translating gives CASRDRSGRVTDTQYF.